One sample yielded the 28 T cell receptor beta chains listed below, sequenced in a study of cytomegalovirus exposure and HLA in healthy donors (dated by TCRdb to 2015 to 2018). The library was obtained by the immunoSEQ multiplex PCR assay. A mixture of 60 forward primers for TCR Vbeta segments and 13 reverse primers for TCR Jbeta segments was used in the multiplex PCR. The source is immuneACCESS, and TCRdb retained only in-frame sequences with V and J called. Part of the clones is not carried over; for the studies checked, unresolved V genes explain less than half of this, and the remainder is unexplained. The sample profile shows some 150,000 clones; approximately 80% of them were found once. The ten top clones hold roughly 13% of the sample. Sequencing used PBMCs. These receptors originate from a man aged 25-40 years in good health and CMV-seropositive.

Only a few counts were recorded for this clone. The chain couples TRBV6-6 to TRBJ2-7, with D possibly matching TRBD2 (5 bases). This CDR3 comprises 15 residues. Germline V CDR1 and CDR2: MNHNY, SVGAGI (reference sequence). The V end was cut by 2 bases, the J end by 3 bases, with 14 bases between. CDR3 sequence (DNA): TGTGCCAGCAGTTACCCCTCAAGTGGGAGCTACGAGCAGTACTTC. It translates to CASSYPSSGSYEQYF.

The J gene is TRBJ1-2, the V gene TRBV7-6, with unresolved D. Germline CDR1 and CDR2: SGHVS and FNYEAQ. V was clipped by 5 bases and J by 2 bases, with 9 bases between them. The CDR3 consists of 13 residues. The CDR3: CASSPDSNYGYTF. The CDR3 DNA reads TGTGCCAGCAGCCCGGACTCAAACTATGGCTACACCTTC.

This clone was observed a handful of times. The rearrangement uses TRBV7-3 and TRBJ2-3, with D unresolved. V shed 1 base and J shed 4 bases, with 6 bases lying between them. Germline values: CDR1 SGHTA, CDR2 FQGTGA. The CDR3 loop spans 13 amino acids. Here the CDR3 reads CASSLNQADTQYF. CDR3 nucleotides: TGTGCCAGCAGCTTAAACCAGGCAGATACGCAGTATTTT.

The V and J genes are TRBV7-6 and TRBJ2-7; 14 bases are a match to TRBD2. V lost 6 bases and J lost 5; bases outside the gene matches: 15. CDR3 size: 18 residues. Germline lookup yields CDR1 SGHVS and CDR2 FNYEAQ. CDR3 sequence reads: CASSWGLAGEGGSNEQYF. The CDR3 DNA is TGTGCCAGCAGTTGGGGACTAGCGGGAGAGGGGGGGTCGAACGAGCAGTACTTC.

This chain connects TRBV4-1 to TRBJ2-7; 8 nucleotides align to TRBD1. The CDR3 extends over 15 amino acids. The germline gives CDR1 MGHRA, CDR2 YSYEKL. The V and J ends lost 1 base and 9 bases, in that order; junction bases with no gene match: 11. The CDR3 coding sequence is TGCGCCAGCAGCCAAGCGGACAGGGACATACCCGTGCAGTACTTC. Amino acid sequence: CASSQADRDIPVQYF.

The V call is TRBV11-3, the J call TRBJ2-1; the match to TRBD1 covers 8 bases. CDR1 and CDR2 (germline): SGHNT, YENEEA. The CDR3 is 15 residues long. Losses at the gene ends were 5 bases for V and 10 bases for J; bases not matched to a gene: 13. The CDR3 protein is CASSTRTGPFMEQFF. In nucleotides, the CDR3 is TGTGCCAGCAGCACCAGGACAGGGCCCTTCATGGAGCAGTTCTTC.

This clone was counted only a few times. This chain's CDR3 is CASSSGTENEQYF. CDR3 bases: TGTGCCAGCAGTTCCGGGACAGAAAACGAGCAGTACTTC. This chain connects TRBV28 to TRBJ2-7; 7 nucleotides match TRBD1. The V and J ends lost 4 bases and 5 bases, in that order; junction bases with no gene match: 5. The V gene's germline CDR1 is MDHEN and CDR2 SYDVKM. The CDR3 loop spans 13 amino acids.

The V gene is TRBV9, the J gene TRBJ2-7; D ambiguous. Germline CDR1 is SGDLS and CDR2 is YYNGEE. The CDR3 length is 14 residues. V dropped 0 bases and J dropped 5 bases, with 12 bases sitting between them. The CDR3 sequence is CASSVGGSSHEQYF. The CDR3 DNA sequence: TGTGCCAGCAGCGTAGGTGGCAGTTCCCACGAGCAGTACTTC.

The chain carries TRBV9 and TRBJ2-7, with D perhaps TRBD2 (6 bases). Germline-derived CDR1 and CDR2 are SGDLS and YYNGEE. Trimming pared 0 bases from V and 12 bases from J, leaving 22 bases between. The length of the CDR3 is 15 residues. The CDR3 bases are TGTGCCAGCAGCGTAGAAAGTAGGAGGGGCCGCAGGCTGTACTTC. It translates to CASSVESRRGRRLYF.

This chain joins TRBV7-9 and TRBJ1-1; D ambiguous. Germline CDR1 reads SEHNR; CDR2 reads FQNEAQ (reference sequence). The length of the CDR3 is 17 residues. V lost 2 bases, J lost 5 bases, and 21 bases lay in between. The CDR3 here is CASSLKGDREFSTEAFF. The CDR3 DNA follows: TGTGCCAGCAGCTTAAAAGGCGACCGGGAGTTTTCGACTGAAGCTTTCTTT.

The chain couples TRBV7-8 to TRBJ2-5; D unresolved. The germline CDR1 and CDR2 sequences are SGHVS and FQNEAQ. The CDR3 sequence is 15 residues long. V gave up 4 bases and J gave up 2 bases, with 14 bases separating them. CDR3 loop: CASSSWPPEQETQYF. CDR3 in DNA: TGTGCCAGCAGCTCCTGGCCCCCAGAACAAGAGACCCAGTACTTC.

The rearrangement links TRBV13 to TRBJ2-3; D perhaps matches TRBD1 (5 bases). The germline V and J ends were trimmed by 6 bases and 1 base, with 17 bases remaining between them. The CDR3 consists of 16 residues. CDR1 PRHDT and CDR2 FYEKMQ come from the germline V gene (reference sequence). The chain's CDR3 is CASRDQGVTGTDTQYF. The CDR3 bases are TGTGCCAGCAGGGACCAAGGGGTCACCGGCACAGATACGCAGTATTTT. Full variable domain (rest looked up from reference TRBV13 and TRBJ2-3): AAGVIQSPRHLIKEKRETATLKCYPIPRHDTVYWYQQGPGQDPQFLISFYEKMQSDKGSIPDRFSAQQFSDYHSELNMSSLELGDSALYFCASRDQGVTGTDTQYFGPGTRLTVL.

The chain couples TRBV9 to TRBJ1-2; 8 positions match TRBD1. The length of the CDR3 is 13 residues. The junction had 6 bases not matched to a gene; V was cut back by 6 bases and J by 5 bases. The germline gives CDR1 SGDLS, CDR2 YYNGEE. CDR3 in DNA: TGTGCCAGCAACCCTGGACAGGGTTATGGCTACACCTTC. As protein: CASNPGQGYGYTF.

The rearrangement uses TRBV6-6 and TRBJ2-1, with TRBD2 matching over 7 bases. V lost 6 bases and J lost 9; bases outside the gene matches: 17. The CDR3 has 16 residues. Germline V gene sequence: CDR1 MNHNY, CDR2 SVGAGI (reference sequence). As DNA, the CDR3 is TGTGCCAGCAGCCGACTCCGTGAGGGAGGGCGTTGTGAGCAGTTCTTC. It specifies CASSRLREGGRCEQFF.

The rearrangement joins TRBV29-1 to TRBJ2-1; 7 positions match TRBD2. The CDR3 covers 13 residues. Trimming at V came to 4 bases and at J to 7 bases, leaving 7 bases not matched to a gene. The germline gives CDR1 SQVTM, CDR2 ANQGSEA. Here the CDR3 reads CSVGWRESNEQFF. In nucleotides, the CDR3 is TGCAGCGTTGGATGGCGGGAGTCTAATGAGCAGTTCTTC.

The CDR3 DNA is TGTGCCAGCAGCTTAGGAGGTCAGGGGGCTAACTATGGCTACACCTTC. It specifies CASSLGGQGANYGYTF. The V gene is TRBV7-2, the J gene TRBJ1-2; 7 bases are shared with TRBD1. Germline V lookup: CDR1 SGHTA, CDR2 FQGNSA. V was clipped by 1 base and J by 0 bases; unmatched bases: 5. The CDR3 totals 16 residues. The variable domain in full, with the rest retrieved from reference TRBV7-2 and TRBJ1-2, is GAGVSQSPSNKVTEKGKDVELRCDPISGHTALYWYRQSLGQGLEFLIYFQGNSAPDKSGLPSDRFSAERTGGSVSTLTIQRTQQEDSAVYLCASSLGGQGANYGYTFGSGTRLTVV.

This clone was detected only a few times. The genes are TRBV19 and TRBJ2-5; 7 nucleotides match TRBD1. Germline-derived CDR1 and CDR2 are LNHDA and SQIVND (reference sequence). This CDR3 is 14 amino acids long. With 5 bases clipped from V and 1 base from J, the junction kept 4 bases outside the gene matches. The CDR3 DNA reads as TGTGCCAGTAGTCCCCGGGACAGCCAAGAGACCCAGTACTTC. Its protein is CASSPRDSQETQYF.

V gene TRBV9 combines with J gene TRBJ2-4; possibly TRBD2 for D (5 bases). The CDR3 has 16 amino acids. Trimming removed 0 bases from V and 8 bases from J, with 18 bases in between. Germline V lookup: CDR1 SGDLS, CDR2 YYNGEE. The CDR3 reads CASSVDGMPAPDIQYF. CDR3 coding DNA: TGTGCCAGCAGCGTAGACGGGATGCCCGCCCCGGACATTCAGTACTTC.

This sequence joins TRBV19 and TRBJ1-1, with D maybe TRBD1 (5 bases). CDR1 is LNHDA and CDR2 is SQIVND in the germline V gene (reference sequence). This CDR3 is built from 15 residues. V lost 3 bases and J lost 4, with 15 bases in between. The CDR3 is CASSIGSGAGTEAFF. For the CDR3, the DNA is TGTGCCAGTAGTATTGGAAGCGGGGCCGGCACTGAAGCTTTCTTT.

In DNA, the CDR3 is TGTGCCAGCAGCTTAGCGTCGGCGGGGGCCCAAGAGACCCAGTACTTC. Protein: CASSLASAGAQETQYF. V and J are TRBV7-9 and TRBJ2-5; a possible D gene is TRBD2 (7 bases). Trimming took off 0 bases at V and 1 base at J, with 12 bases between the two ends. The germline V gene has CDR1 SEHNR and CDR2 FQNEAQ (reference sequence). The CDR3 is 16 residues long.

The chain uses TRBV19 and TRBJ1-1, with D maybe TRBD1 (5 bases). Germline V lookup: CDR1 LNHDA, CDR2 SQIVND (reference sequence). The CDR3 is made up of 13 amino acids. Trimming removed 5 bases at V and 7 bases at J, with 14 bases between. The CDR3 region is CASSATEANEAFF. The CDR3 DNA is TGTGCCAGTAGTGCGACAGAAGCGAATGAAGCTTTCTTT.

This chain joins TRBV5-4 and TRBJ2-5; 13 bases fit TRBD2. The CDR3 is 16 residues long. Germline trimming cut 4 bases from V and 5 bases from J; bases unmatched to any gene: 8. Germline V gene sequence: CDR1 SGHNT, CDR2 YYREEE (reference sequence). The CDR3 here is CASSGPGTSGTETQYF. CDR3 DNA: TGTGCCAGCAGCGGACCCGGGACTAGCGGGACGGAGACCCAGTACTTC.

The chain carries TRBV5-1 and TRBJ2-7; TRBD2 aligns across 11 bases. CDR3 length equals 15 residues. V gave up 5 bases and J gave up 0 bases; unmatched junction bases: 4. The germline V gene encodes CDR1 SGHRS and CDR2 YFSETQ. CDR3 amino acids: CASRMGLAVSYEQYF. The CDR3 DNA sequence: TGCGCCAGCAGGATGGGACTAGCGGTCTCCTACGAGCAGTACTTC.

This chain connects TRBV6-4 to TRBJ2-1; D perhaps matches TRBD2 (7 bases). The CDR3 totals 15 residues. Germline V lookup: CDR1 MRHNA, CDR2 SNTAGT. V lost 1 base to trimming and J lost 9 bases, with 16 bases between them. The CDR3 is CASSDYSGRGGEQFF. The CDR3 region has the DNA TGTGCCAGCAGTGACTACAGTGGGAGGGGGGGTGAGCAGTTCTTC.

This rearrangement joins TRBV18 to TRBJ2-7, with D hard to call. The germline gives CDR1 KGHSH, CDR2 LQKENI. This CDR3 comprises 13 residues. Trimming took off 2 bases at V and 3 bases at J, with 8 bases between the two ends. In DNA form, the CDR3 reads TGTGCCAGCTCACCAACCCCAGGCTACGAGCAGTACTTC. This encodes CASSPTPGYEQYF.

The chain has TRBV4-2 and TRBJ2-5; a weak D match, TRBD1 (5 bases). V lost 0 bases to trimming and J lost 1 base, with 12 bases between them. The germline CDR1 and CDR2 sequences are LGHNA and YNFKEQ. The CDR3 spans 16 residues. The CDR3 region is CASSQDWRQFQETQYF. The CDR3, as DNA: TGTGCCAGCAGCCAAGATTGGCGACAGTTCCAAGAGACCCAGTACTTC.

The J gene is TRBJ2-1, the V gene TRBV11-2; D is unresolved. The V and J ends lost 5 bases and 1 base respectively, with 12 bases between them. Germline CDR1 SGHAT, CDR2 FQNNGV. CDR3 length: 15 amino acids. CDR3 protein: CASSLSDTSYNEQFF. CDR3 DNA sequence: TGTGCCAGCAGCCTAAGCGATACTTCCTACAATGAGCAGTTCTTC.

The CDR3 DNA reads as TGTGCCAGCAGTTGGGGGGGGGCGGGCACTGAAGCTTTCTTT. Protein: CASSWGGAGTEAFF. The V and J genes are TRBV6-5 and TRBJ1-1, with D possibly being TRBD1 (6 bases). This CDR3 is 14 amino acids long. Looked up from germline, CDR1 is MNHEY and CDR2 is SVGAGI. Trimming took off 4 bases at V and 4 bases at J, with 13 bases between the two ends.